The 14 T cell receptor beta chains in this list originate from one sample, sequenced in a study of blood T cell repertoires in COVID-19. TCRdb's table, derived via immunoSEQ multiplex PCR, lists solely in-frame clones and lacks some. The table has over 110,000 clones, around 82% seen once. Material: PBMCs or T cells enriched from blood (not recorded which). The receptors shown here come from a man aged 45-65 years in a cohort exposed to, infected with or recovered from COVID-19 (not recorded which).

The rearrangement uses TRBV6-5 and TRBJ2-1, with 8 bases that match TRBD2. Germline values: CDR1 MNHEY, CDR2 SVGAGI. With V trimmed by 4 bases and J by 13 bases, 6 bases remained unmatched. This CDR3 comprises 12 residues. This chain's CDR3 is CASSSGLARQFF. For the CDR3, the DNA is TGTGCCAGCAGTTCCGGACTAGCACGACAGTTCTTC.

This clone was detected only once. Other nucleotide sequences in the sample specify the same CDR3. CDR3 nucleotide sequence: TGTGCCAGCAGCTTCCAACAAGAGACCCAGTACTTC. Translating it yields CASSFQQETQYF. The gene calls are TRBV7-2 and TRBJ2-5; D is uncertain. The CDR3 covers 12 residues. Germline V gives CDR1 SGHTA, CDR2 FQGNSA. The V end lost 3 bases, the J end lost 2 bases, and 4 bases lay between the germline ends.

The CDR3 here is CASSSQGADYGYTF. The CDR3 DNA is TGCGCCAGCAGCTCCCAGGGGGCGGACTATGGCTACACCTTC. The rearrangement joins TRBV5-1 to TRBJ1-2; 8 positions match TRBD1. From germline, CDR1 is SGHRS and CDR2 YFSETQ. The CDR3 loop spans 14 amino acids. With 3 bases clipped from V and 3 bases from J, the junction kept 4 bases outside the gene matches.

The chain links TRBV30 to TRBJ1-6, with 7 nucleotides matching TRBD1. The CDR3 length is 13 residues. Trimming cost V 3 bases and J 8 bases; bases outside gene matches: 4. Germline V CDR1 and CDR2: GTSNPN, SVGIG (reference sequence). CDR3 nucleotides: TGTGCCTGGAGAGCAACAGGGGATTCACCCCTCCACTTT. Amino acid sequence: CAWRATGDSPLHF.

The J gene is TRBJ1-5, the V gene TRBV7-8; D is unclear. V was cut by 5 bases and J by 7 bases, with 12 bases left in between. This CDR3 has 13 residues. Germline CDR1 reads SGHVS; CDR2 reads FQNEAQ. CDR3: CASSREGGQPQHF. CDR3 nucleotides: TGTGCCAGCAGCCGGGAGGGCGGACAGCCCCAGCATTTT.

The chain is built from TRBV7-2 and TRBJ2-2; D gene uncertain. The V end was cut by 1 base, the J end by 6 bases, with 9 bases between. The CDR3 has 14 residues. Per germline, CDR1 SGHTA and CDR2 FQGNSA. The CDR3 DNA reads TGTGCCAGCAGCTTAGGAGTATATGCCGGGGAGCTGTTTTTT. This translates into CASSLGVYAGELFF.

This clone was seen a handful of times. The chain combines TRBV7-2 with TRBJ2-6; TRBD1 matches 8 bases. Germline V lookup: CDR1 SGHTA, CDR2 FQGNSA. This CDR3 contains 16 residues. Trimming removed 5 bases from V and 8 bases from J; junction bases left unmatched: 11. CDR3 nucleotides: TGTGCCAGCAGCCTAGAAGGACAGGGCTGGACCAACGTCCTGACTTTC. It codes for CASSLEGQGWTNVLTF.

The CDR3 DNA follows: TGTGCCAGCAGGGGCTCAGTCTCCTACGAGCAGTACTTC. This encodes CASRGSVSYEQYF. This rearrangement joins TRBV12-3 or TRBV12-4 to TRBJ2-7; D is undetermined. This CDR3 region has 13 residues. V dropped 6 bases and J dropped 0 bases, with 9 bases sitting between them.

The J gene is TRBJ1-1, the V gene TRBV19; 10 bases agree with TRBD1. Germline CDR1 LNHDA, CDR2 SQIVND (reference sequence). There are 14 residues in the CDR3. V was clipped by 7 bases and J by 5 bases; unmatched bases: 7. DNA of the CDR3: TGTGCCAGTATCGCCGACAGGGGGCTGACTGAAGCTTTCTTT. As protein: CASIADRGLTEAFF.

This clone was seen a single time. The CDR3, as DNA: TGTGCCAGCAGCGTAGAGGCGGGGACCTATAATTCACCCCTCCACTTT. Its protein product is CASSVEAGTYNSPLHF. This chain joins TRBV9 and TRBJ1-6; no reliable D call. Trimming removed 0 bases at V and 2 bases at J, with 9 bases between. CDR3 length equals 16 residues. The germline V gene has CDR1 SGDLS and CDR2 YYNGEE.

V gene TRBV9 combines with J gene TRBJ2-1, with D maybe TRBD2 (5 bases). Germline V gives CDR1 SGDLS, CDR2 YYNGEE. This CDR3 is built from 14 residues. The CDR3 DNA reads TGTGCTAGCGCTTCGGGCGGGCTCTACAATGAGCAGTTCTTC. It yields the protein CASASGGLYNEQFF.

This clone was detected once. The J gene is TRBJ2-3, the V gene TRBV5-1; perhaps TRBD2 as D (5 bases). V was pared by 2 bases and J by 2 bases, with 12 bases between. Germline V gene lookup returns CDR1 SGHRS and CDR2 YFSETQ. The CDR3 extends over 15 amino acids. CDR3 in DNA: TGCGCCAGCAGCTTCGAGGGAGTTAACACAGATACGCAGTATTTT. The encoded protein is CASSFEGVNTDTQYF.

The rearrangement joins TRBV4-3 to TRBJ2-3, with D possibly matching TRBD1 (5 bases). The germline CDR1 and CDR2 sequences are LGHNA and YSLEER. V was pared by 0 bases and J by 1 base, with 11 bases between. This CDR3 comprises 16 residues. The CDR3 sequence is CASSQDWGAGTDTQYF. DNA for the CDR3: TGCGCCAGCAGCCAAGATTGGGGCGCAGGCACAGATACGCAGTATTTT.

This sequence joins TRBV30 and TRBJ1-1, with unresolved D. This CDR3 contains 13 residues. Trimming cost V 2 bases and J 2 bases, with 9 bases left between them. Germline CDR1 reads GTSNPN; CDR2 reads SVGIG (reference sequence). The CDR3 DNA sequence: TGTGCCTGGAGTCGAGAAAAAAACACTGAAGCTTTCTTT. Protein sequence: CAWSREKNTEAFF.